Sequencing of this TCR beta chain was carried out in a study of T-cell memory formation after mild COVID-19. This clonotype was observed a handful of times. TCRdb reprocessed the 5' RACE reads with MiXCR, giving one entry per CDR3 protein. Here the sample spans more than 300,000 distinct CDR3 sequences, less than 25% being singletons. CDR1 is SQVTM and CDR2 is ANQGSEA in the germline V gene. CDR3 size: 12 residues. The germline V and J ends were trimmed by 3 bases and 2 bases, with 8 bases remaining between them. The sequence was obtained from a man between 18 and 29 years old who had mild COVID-19 (a few samples of this study predate the infection). Cell type and time point are not known. The sequenced sample was PBMCs or a T cell subset sorted from them (not recorded which). The chain combines TRBV29-1 with TRBJ2-7; tentative D call: TRBD1 (5 bases). CDR3 DNA sequence: TGCAGCGTTGAGTCAGGGACCTACGAGCAGTACTTC. It translates to CSVESGTYEQYF.